A single T cell receptor (beta chain) is shown here with its context. Its antigen is unidentified. Other DNA sequences from this sample encode an identical CDR3 as well. This sample stems from a study of beta chain features in type 1 diabetes. CD4+ cells of the naive, central memory, regulatory and stem cell-like memory types were sorted via CD45RO/CCR7/CD25/CD127/CD95/CD27. What was sequenced were expressed TCRB transcripts, since all of the isolated RNA had been reverse transcribed. Assay used: immunoSEQ multiplex PCR; TCRdb lists only in-frame clones, some missing. This sample has about 470,000 clones, with 30% found just once. Study results and caveats: Patients with Type 1 diabetes showed moderately but significantly shorter TCRB CDR3s in all four CD4+ subsets. More deletions and fewer insertions at VDJ junctions were found in patients with type 1 diabetes.

The CDR3 runs 13 residues. CDR1 is GTSNPN and CDR2 is SVGIG in the germline V gene (reference sequence). V lost 0 bases to trimming and J lost 4 bases, with 9 bases between them. V and J are TRBV30 and TRBJ1-2; the D is unclear. The receptor comes from a man aged 18 to 30 in good health. Sequencing was carried out using naive CD4+ T cells from blood. The CDR3 protein is CAWSVLRGYGYTF. The CDR3 DNA reads TGTGCCTGGAGTGTACTCCGGGGCTATGGCTACACCTTC.